The next 27 T cell receptor beta chains were all read from a single sample in a study of T cell clusters in autoimmune cytopenias (dated by TCRdb to between 2018 and 2020). For each sample, TRB amplification used 250 to 300 ng of peripheral blood genomic DNA, equal to about 38,000 genome equivalents. The sequencer was an Illumina MiSeq. Multiplex PCR with a touch-down protocol amplified TRB rearrangements, with the TRB-A and TRB-B primer pools combined in a single tube. TCRdb reprocessed the reads and provides one entry for every CDR3 protein sequence; no DNA is given. The table kept for this sample lists roughly 7,000 distinct CDR3 sequences. The ten largest clones take up roughly 18% of the sample. These data were also filed under a second study, of T cell repertoires in aging, cancer and after chemotherapy.

Sequenced input: peripheral blood. Receptors were obtained from a human donor in good health.

According to its frequency, this clonotype is medium-sized. The J gene is TRBJ1-2, the V gene TRBV6-6; checking the TCRdb D call of TRBD1 is not possible without DNA. Germline V gene sequence: CDR1 MNHNY, CDR2 SVGAGI (reference sequence). The CDR3 length is 13 residues. The chain's CDR3 is CASRPDRDYGYTF.

The chain joins TRBV6-1 to TRBJ1-5; TCRdb's D gene call, TRBD1, goes unchecked for lack of DNA. This CDR3 comprises 14 residues. CDR1 is MNHNS, CDR2 SASEGT, per germline. CDR3 protein: CASSEGGVDQPQHF.

The chain joins TRBV6-2 or TRBV6-3 to TRBJ2-1; the TCRdb call, TRBD2, lacks DNA for checking. Germline CDR1 and CDR2: MNHEY and SVGEGT. The CDR3 is 15 residues long. CDR3 amino acids: CASSDGLSSYNEQFF.

This clonotype registers medium-sized by frequency. The genes are TRBV5-5 and TRBJ2-1; TCRdb lists TRBD1, though no DNA is available to test this call. Germline-derived CDR1 and CDR2 are SGHKS and YYEKEE (reference sequence). The CDR3 runs 15 residues. The CDR3 protein is CASTRQGANYNEQFF.

The genes are TRBV27 and TRBJ1-4. Looked up from germline, CDR1 is MNHEY and CDR2 is SMNVEV (reference sequence). The CDR3 consists of 13 residues. CDR3 region: CASSRRTNEKLFF.

The chain combines TRBV5-6 with TRBJ1-5. This CDR3 comprises 14 residues. In germline, CDR1 is SGHDT, CDR2 YYEEEE. The CDR3 loop reads CASSLSDLNQPQHF.

The chain has TRBV5-6 and TRBJ1-4. CDR1 is SGHDT, CDR2 YYEEEE, per germline. The CDR3 spans 16 residues. The CDR3 loop is CASSLERDATNEKLFF.

The V gene is TRBV20-1, the J gene TRBJ1-2; with no DNA, the TCRdb D assignment of TRBD1 cannot be verified. Germline V lookup: CDR1 DFQATT, CDR2 SNEGSKA (reference sequence). The CDR3 runs 11 residues. The CDR3 sequence is CSPGGNYGYTF.

This clonotype is labeled medium-sized (0.01 to 0.1%) based on frequency. The chain has TRBV6-1 and TRBJ2-2; TCRdb outputs TRBD1, but without DNA this stays unchecked. Germline V gives CDR1 MNHNS, CDR2 SASEGT. The length of the CDR3 is 14 residues. The CDR3 is CASRQGVDTGELFF.

This chain uses TRBV6-5 with TRBJ1-6; TCRdb gives TRBD1 as the D gene, but with no DNA this cannot be confirmed. Germline assignment: CDR1 MNHEY and CDR2 SVGAGI. The CDR3 is 16 residues long. The CDR3 sequence is CASSRETPGSGTPPHF.

The chain joins TRBV20-1 to TRBJ2-1; the D gene TCRdb calls, TRBD1, cannot be checked with no DNA. Looked up from germline, CDR1 is DFQATT and CDR2 is SNEGSKA (reference sequence). The CDR3 runs 15 residues. CDR3 region: CSARVGGPDYNEQFF.

This clonotype is identified as medium-sized from frequency. The chain couples TRBV15 to TRBJ2-5. CDR1 is LNHNV and CDR2 is YYDKDF in the germline V gene (reference sequence). The CDR3 runs 14 residues. The CDR3 is CATSRDLASETQYF.

The V gene is TRBV6-2 or TRBV6-3, the J gene TRBJ1-1. The CDR3 covers 15 residues. From germline, CDR1 is MNHEY and CDR2 SVGEGT. CDR3 residues: CASSYSVQPGEEAFF.

This clonotype counts as medium-sized by frequency. The V gene is TRBV12-3 or TRBV12-4, the J gene TRBJ2-6; TCRdb's D call of TRBD1 is untestable without DNA. This CDR3 is 15 amino acids long. The CDR3 region is CASSLPGPGANVLTF.

Its frequency marks this clonotype as medium-sized. The chain employs TRBV12-3 or TRBV12-4 and TRBJ1-1. This CDR3 has 13 residues. The CDR3 sequence: CASSLKRNTEAFF.

This chain connects TRBV5-6 to TRBJ2-3; TCRdb proposes TRBD2, but this gene call is untestable without DNA. The CDR3 runs 16 residues. Germline CDR1 reads SGHDT; CDR2 reads YYEEEE. The CDR3 loop is CASSLLGGGSTDTQYF.

CDR3 in amino acids: CSARDLQGHNSPLHF. J is TRBJ1-6 and V is TRBV20-1; checking the TCRdb D call of TRBD1 is not possible without DNA. This CDR3 contains 15 residues. Germline V lookup: CDR1 DFQATT, CDR2 SNEGSKA (reference sequence).

This clonotype is medium-sized by frequency. The rearrangement joins TRBV6-2 or TRBV6-3 to TRBJ1-2. This CDR3 spans 14 amino acids. Germline V gives CDR1 MNHEY, CDR2 SVGEGT. CDR3 in amino acids: CASSYGFLGYGYTF.

According to its frequency, this clonotype is medium-sized. The V gene is TRBV6-5, the J gene TRBJ1-1; there is no DNA to check the TCRdb D call of TRBD1. The length of the CDR3 is 15 residues. In germline, CDR1 is MNHEY, CDR2 SVGAGI. This chain's CDR3 is CASSLAGAVNTEAFF.

The rearrangement uses TRBV5-6 and TRBJ1-5; lacking DNA, the TRBD1 call made by TCRdb goes unchecked. The CDR3 sequence is 16 residues long. Germline values: CDR1 SGHDT, CDR2 YYEEEE. This CDR3 is CASSPQGGASNQPQHF.

This rearrangement joins TRBV11-1 to TRBJ2-6. This CDR3 has 18 amino acids. Looked up from germline, CDR1 is SGHAT and CDR2 is FQDESV (reference sequence). The CDR3 region is CASSLGADGGFRANVLTF.

This chain links TRBV6-2 or TRBV6-3 with TRBJ2-1; without DNA, the TCRdb call of TRBD2 cannot be checked. Germline assignment: CDR1 MNHEY and CDR2 SVGEGT. The CDR3 is made up of 15 amino acids. This CDR3 reads CASSFGLAGGIKQFF.

The chain joins TRBV6-5 to TRBJ1-1. The CDR3 has 13 residues. The germline gives CDR1 MNHEY, CDR2 SVGAGI. The chain's CDR3 is CASSYSAAAEAFF.

The chain carries TRBV29-1 and TRBJ2-7; TCRdb proposes TRBD1, but this gene call is untestable without DNA. Per germline, CDR1 SQVTM and CDR2 ANQGSEA. The CDR3 loop spans 16 amino acids. CDR3 sequence reads: CSVSQRGGGSENEQYF.

CDR3 amino acids: CASSSTEVAGRVNSPLHF. The chain uses TRBV5-4 and TRBJ1-6. The CDR3 covers 18 residues. Germline-derived CDR1 and CDR2 are SGHNT and YYREEE (reference sequence).

Measured by frequency, this clonotype is medium-sized. The chain is built from TRBV27 and TRBJ1-2. Germline loops: CDR1 MNHEY, CDR2 SMNVEV (reference sequence). The CDR3 spans 15 residues. CDR3 in amino acids: CASSLSFAGNYGYTF.

The gene calls are TRBV19 and TRBJ1-1. Germline assignment: CDR1 LNHDA and CDR2 SQIVND (reference sequence). The length of the CDR3 is 15 residues. The CDR3 here is CASRTPPGRNTEAFF. Filled out from reference TRBV19 and TRBJ1-1, the complete variable domain reads DGGITQSPKYLFRKEGQNVTLSCEQNLNHDAMYWYRQDPGQGLRLIYYSQIVNDFQKGDIAEGYSVSREKKESFPLTVTSAQKNPTAFYLCASRTPPGRNTEAFFGQGTRLTVV.